One sample yielded the 18 T cell receptor beta chains listed below, sequenced in a study of Ad26.COV2.S vaccination and SARS-CoV-2 variants. The repertoire was sequenced with immunoSEQ multiplex PCR; TCRdb's copy has only in-frame clones and lacks some. The sample has about 350,000 clones; 90% to 95% are singletons. Sequenced here: peripheral blood, sampled after recovery from COVID-19. The receptors stem from a human donor who had recovered from COVID-19.

The chain is built from TRBV2 and TRBJ2-5; the match to TRBD2 covers 8 bases. Unmatched junction bases numbered 5, after V lost 2 bases and J lost 3 bases. The V gene's germline CDR1 is SNHLY and CDR2 FYNNEI. This CDR3 contains 15 residues. CDR3 sequence (DNA): TGTGCCAGCAGTGAAATAGCGGGGAGCAAAGAGACCCAGTACTTC. Its translation is CASSEIAGSKETQYF.

This clone was recorded once. This chain connects TRBV4-1 to TRBJ1-3, with D unresolved. This CDR3 is built from 14 residues. The germline V gene encodes CDR1 MGHRA and CDR2 YSYEKL. V shed 0 bases and J shed 8 bases, with 11 bases lying between them. CDR3 amino acids: CASSQDSERHTIYF. The CDR3 DNA sequence: TGCGCCAGCAGCCAAGATAGCGAGAGACACACCATATATTTT.

This chain connects TRBV6-1 to TRBJ2-7, with 9 nucleotides matching TRBD1. Germline loops: CDR1 MNHNS, CDR2 SASEGT. This CDR3 spans 17 amino acids. With V trimmed by 2 bases and J by 2 bases, 10 bases remained unmatched. The chain's CDR3 is CASSESWGGQGAYEQYF. CDR3 sequence (DNA): TGTGCCAGCAGTGAATCGTGGGGGGGACAGGGCGCCTACGAGCAGTACTTC.

The rearrangement uses TRBV5-5 and TRBJ2-7; TRBD2 might be the D (6 bases). CDR3 size: 14 residues. Deletions cut 0 bases from V and 2 bases from J, with 9 bases between. Germline CDR1 reads SGHKS; CDR2 reads YYEKEE (reference sequence). The CDR3 here is CASSLAGGAYEQYF. CDR3 coding DNA: TGTGCCAGCAGCTTGGCCGGGGGAGCCTACGAGCAGTACTTC.

The rearrangement uses TRBV7-6 and TRBJ1-6; TRBD1 is a possible D gene (5 bases). The CDR3 length is 14 residues. The germline V gene has CDR1 SGHVS and CDR2 FNYEAQ. Trimming pared 4 bases from V and 3 bases from J, leaving 7 bases between. The DNA for the CDR3 is TGTGCCAGCAGCTCCCAGGGCTATAATTCACCCCTCCACTTT. Protein product: CASSSQGYNSPLHF.

The gene calls are TRBV2 and TRBJ1-2; TRBD1 matches at 7 bases. CDR3 length: 14 residues. Germline V gene lookup returns CDR1 SNHLY and CDR2 FYNNEI. The trim removed 7 bases at V and 3 bases at J, leaving 8 bases unmatched. The CDR3 region is CASIRNQGDYGYTF. CDR3 coding DNA: TGTGCCAGCATTAGAAATCAGGGGGACTATGGCTACACCTTC. Using reference TRBV2 and TRBJ1-2 for the parts outside the CDR3, the full variable domain is EPEVTQTPSHQVTQMGQEVILRCVPISNHLYFYWYRQILGQKVEFLVSFYNNEISEKSEIFDDQFSVERPDGSNFTLKIRSTKLEDSAMYFCASIRNQGDYGYTFGSGTRLTVV.

The J gene is TRBJ2-1, the V gene TRBV10-2; 9 nucleotides match TRBD2. The V gene end was trimmed by 6 bases and the J gene end by 4 bases; junction bases not matched to a gene: 7. The CDR3 is made up of 15 amino acids. Germline CDR1 reads WSHSY; CDR2 reads SAAADI. The CDR3, as DNA: TGCGCCAGCAGCGTAAGCGGGGGGCCTTACAATGAGCAGTTCTTC. This encodes CASSVSGGPYNEQFF.

A note on this clone: In the same sample, other DNA sequences code for this CDR3. This rearrangement joins TRBV12-3 or TRBV12-4 to TRBJ1-1; D is uncertain. The CDR3 totals 12 residues. Trimming removed 2 bases from V and 4 bases from J, with 5 bases in between. CDR3 coding DNA: TGTGCCAGCAGTTTAACGGTCACTGAAGCTTTCTTT. It is translated as CASSLTVTEAFF.

This chain links TRBV5-4 with TRBJ2-2; unclear D gene. Germline CDR1 SGHNT, CDR2 YYREEE (reference sequence). This CDR3 has 16 residues. V lost 0 bases and J lost 3, with 12 bases in between. The CDR3 region is CASSLAVGSDTGELFF. The CDR3 DNA follows: TGTGCCAGCAGCTTGGCTGTGGGGTCAGACACCGGGGAGCTGTTTTTT. The complete variable domain, with remaining parts taken from reference TRBV5-4 and TRBJ2-2, reads ETGVTQSPTHLIKTRGQQVTLRCSSQSGHNTVSWYQQALGQGPQFIFQYYREEENGRGNFPPRFSGLQFPNYSSELNVNALELDDSALYLCASSLAVGSDTGELFFGEGSRLTVL.

This chain uses TRBV7-6 with TRBJ1-2, with D possibly matching TRBD1 (5 bases). The CDR3 has 13 amino acids. From germline, CDR1 is SGHVS and CDR2 FNYEAQ. Deletions cut 5 bases from V and 2 bases from J, with 9 bases between. CDR3 nucleotide sequence: TGTGCCAGCAGCCGTGCAGGGAACTATGGCTACACCTTC. Protein: CASSRAGNYGYTF.

This chain joins TRBV5-1 and TRBJ2-6, with D possibly matching TRBD2 (7 bases). The CDR3 has 16 amino acids. Trimming took 5 bases from V and 2 from J, leaving 14 bases between them. The V gene's germline CDR1 is SGHRS and CDR2 YFSETQ. This chain's CDR3 is CASSTEGGTGANVLTF. CDR3 nucleotides: TGCGCCAGCAGTACCGAGGGGGGGACTGGGGCCAACGTCCTGACTTTC.

This clone was detected only once. This CDR3 is CASSSYRVEQYF. In nucleotides, the CDR3 is TGTGCCAGCAGCTCATACAGGGTCGAGCAGTACTTC. This sequence joins TRBV14 and TRBJ2-7; the D gene is possibly TRBD1 (6 bases). Trimming took 5 bases from V and 6 from J, leaving 11 bases between them. Germline values: CDR1 SGHDN, CDR2 FVKESK. There are 12 residues in the CDR3.

The chain joins TRBV7-6 to TRBJ2-2, with D unclear. The V and J ends lost 0 bases and 5 bases respectively, with 4 bases between them. The CDR3 contains 13 residues. Germline assignment: CDR1 SGHVS and CDR2 FNYEAQ. CDR3: CASSLAYTGELFF. DNA of the CDR3: TGTGCCAGCAGCTTAGCTTATACCGGGGAGCTGTTTTTT.

The rearrangement uses TRBV5-4 and TRBJ1-4, with D possibly being TRBD1 (5 bases). V lost 0 bases and J 7 bases, leaving 10 bases between the germline ends. The CDR3 is 14 amino acids. CDR1 and CDR2 from the germline V gene are SGHNT and YYREEE (reference sequence). This CDR3 is CASSLDGAGEKLFF. CDR3 nucleotides: TGTGCCAGCAGCTTGGACGGGGCCGGTGAAAAACTGTTTTTT. The full variable domain, rest sourced from reference TRBV5-4 and TRBJ1-4, is ETGVTQSPTHLIKTRGQQVTLRCSSQSGHNTVSWYQQALGQGPQFIFQYYREEENGRGNFPPRFSGLQFPNYSSELNVNALELDDSALYLCASSLDGAGEKLFFGSGTQLSVL.

The CDR3 reads CASSYSRTSDLEKLFF. DNA for the CDR3: TGTGCCAGCAGTTACTCGAGGACTTCCGACCTCGAAAAACTGTTTTTT. The J gene is TRBJ1-4, the V gene TRBV6-5, with no clear D. The CDR3 is 16 amino acids. Germline V gives CDR1 MNHEY, CDR2 SVGAGI. Trimming removed 0 bases from V and 8 bases from J, with 16 bases in between.

The chain employs TRBV10-3 and TRBJ2-1; 9 bases align to TRBD2. Germline V CDR1 and CDR2: ENHRY, SYGVKD. Germline trimming cut 0 bases from V and 8 bases from J; bases unmatched to any gene: 5. The CDR3 has 15 amino acids. CDR3 in amino acids: CAISESAGGQDEQFF. CDR3 bases: TGTGCCATCAGTGAGTCTGCGGGGGGGCAGGATGAGCAGTTCTTC.

This sequence joins TRBV27 and TRBJ2-7, with a possible D match to TRBD1 (5 bases). The CDR3 contains 14 residues. V lost 2 bases and J lost 2, with 10 bases in between. Germline lookup yields CDR1 MNHEY and CDR2 SMNVEV (reference sequence). The CDR3 coding sequence is TGTGCCAGCAGTTTAGTACCCAGGGCCTACGAGCAGTACTTC. As protein: CASSLVPRAYEQYF.

Remarks on this clone: Different DNA sequences within this sample yield the same CDR3. The chain recombines TRBV2 with TRBJ1-5, with a tentative D call TRBD1 (5 bases). Germline CDR1 and CDR2: SNHLY and FYNNEI. The V gene lost 10 bases and the J gene lost 7 bases, with 17 bases spanning the gap. The CDR3 is 13 amino acids. CDR3 residues: CATRRGGRQPQHF. CDR3 bases: TGTGCCACACGTCGGGGGGGAAGGCAGCCCCAGCATTTT.